This T cell receptor beta chain was identified in a study of T cell changes during pregnancy in multiple sclerosis. Per the germline V gene, CDR1 is MGHRA and CDR2 is YSYEKL. This CDR3 has 17 amino acids. Trimming at V came to 0 bases and at J to 2 bases, leaving 5 bases not matched to a gene. Clones were read by immunoSEQ multiplex PCR, and TCRdb kept only the in-frame ones, dropping some. The sample contains about 35,000 clones, around 93% of which appear only once. This material consisted of CD4+ T cells from peripheral blood mononuclear cells, taken in the third trimester of pregnancy. The TCR comes from a female donor in good health, enrolled as a control in a pregnancy study. The chain links TRBV4-1 to TRBJ2-3; TRBD1 agrees at 10 bases. The CDR3 DNA sequence: TGCGCCAGCAGCCAAGATAGGGACAGGGGAATCACAGATACGCAGTATTTT. Amino acids: CASSQDRDRGITDTQYF.